Described below is a single TCR beta chain sequence and its context. What it binds is not known. Each CDR3 protein gets one entry after TCRdb re-called the 5' RACE reads with MiXCR. This repertoire shows 150,000 or so distinct CDR3 sequences, approximately 20% found once; its top ten account for 7.8%. The CDR3 is 14 residues long. V gave up 6 bases and J gave up 0 bases, with 11 bases separating them. Germline V CDR1 and CDR2: MNHEY, SMNVEV (reference sequence). This sample was included in a study of CD8 T cells in ankylosing spondylitis. Findings of the study overall: Enrichment of disease-linked clones was reportedly significant in matched ankylosing spondylitis synovial fluid.

The sequencing input was blood, either unsorted or a sorted T cell fraction (not recorded which). The gene calls are TRBV27 and TRBJ1-1, with D possibly TRBD1 on 6 matching bases. This TCR was recovered from a male donor with ankylosing spondylitis or in good health (not recorded which). This CDR3 is CASSPDRLNTEAFF. The CDR3 nucleotides are TGTGCCAGCAGCCCCGACAGGCTGAACACTGAAGCTTTCTTT.